Listed below are T cell receptor beta chains from one sample, sequenced in a study of control samples from healthy donors and cancer patients. TCRdb's table, derived via immunoSEQ multiplex PCR, lists solely in-frame clones and lacks some. The sample consists of 90,000 to 100,000 clones, over 75% of them appearing once. Sequenced material: blood. The receptors originated from a young woman in good health. Each CDR3 is given with its conserved first and last residue. Fields, in order: CDR3 protein, CDR3 DNA, D gene, V gene, clone size, J gene. A D gene is named only where the DNA matches it firmly. Not all rows give a size; the values are once, few, many and, for expanded clones, a class.

cdr3_aa: CASSLRETGELFF
cdr3_nt: TGTGCCAGCTCACTTAGGGAGACCGGGGAGCTGTTTTTT
d_call: -
v_call: TRBV18
clone_size: -
j_call: TRBJ2-2

cdr3_aa: CASSLEGAGEGYTF
cdr3_nt: TGTGCCAGCAGCTTAGAAGGGGCAGGGGAGGGCTACACCTTC
d_call: -
v_call: TRBV11-2
clone_size: -
j_call: TRBJ1-2

cdr3_aa: CASTASGGEDTQYF
cdr3_nt: TGTGCCAGTACGGCTAGCGGGGGGGAAGATACGCAGTATTTT
d_call: TRBD2
v_call: TRBV19
clone_size: -
j_call: TRBJ2-3

cdr3_aa: CASMADRTSYEQYF
cdr3_nt: TGTGCCAGCATGGCTGACAGGACCTCCTACGAGCAGTACTTC
d_call: -
v_call: TRBV27
clone_size: -
j_call: TRBJ2-7

cdr3_aa: CASSEWDLTQYF
cdr3_nt: TGTGCCAGCAGTGAGTGGGACTTGACCCAGTACTTC
d_call: -
v_call: TRBV6-1
clone_size: -
j_call: TRBJ2-5

cdr3_aa: CASSTLGQGSSSYGYTF
cdr3_nt: TGTGCCAGCTCAACACTGGGACAGGGAAGTTCTTCCTATGGCTACACCTTC
d_call: TRBD1
v_call: TRBV18
clone_size: -
j_call: TRBJ1-2

cdr3_aa: CASSQGGLARIDF
cdr3_nt: TGTGCCAGCAGCCAAGGGGGCCTAGCTCGCATCGACTTC
d_call: TRBD1
v_call: TRBV5-4
clone_size: -
j_call: TRBJ2-7

cdr3_aa: CASRGRYEQYF
cdr3_nt: TGTGCCAGCAGAGGCAGATACGAGCAGTACTTC
d_call: -
v_call: TRBV27
clone_size: -
j_call: TRBJ2-7

cdr3_aa: CATLQDGTNYGYTF
cdr3_nt: TGTGCCACCCTACAGGACGGAACTAACTATGGCTACACCTTC
d_call: -
v_call: TRBV2
clone_size: -
j_call: TRBJ1-2

cdr3_aa: CASRLRDSFTYGYTF
cdr3_nt: TGCGCCAGCAGACTGCGGGACAGCTTTACCTATGGCTACACCTTC
d_call: TRBD1
v_call: TRBV5-1
clone_size: -
j_call: TRBJ1-2

cdr3_aa: CASSLGYEQYF
cdr3_nt: TGTGCCAGCAGCTTGGGCTACGAGCAGTACTTC
d_call: -
v_call: TRBV13
clone_size: -
j_call: TRBJ2-7

cdr3_aa: CASSLLGGGTTDTQYF
cdr3_nt: TGTGCCAGCAGCTTACTGGGCGGGGGAACCACAGATACGCAGTATTTT
d_call: TRBD2
v_call: TRBV11-2
clone_size: once
j_call: TRBJ2-3

cdr3_aa: CASSQAGGQGYYGYTF
cdr3_nt: TGTGCCAGCAGCCAAGCGGGGGGACAGGGATACTATGGCTACACCTTC
d_call: TRBD1
v_call: TRBV3-1/TRBV3-2
clone_size: -
j_call: TRBJ1-2

cdr3_aa: CASRGDRTGTTLRGTEQFF
cdr3_nt: TGTGCCAGCAGGGGGGACAGGACCGGGACAACGTTAAGGGGTACGGAGCAGTTCTTC
d_call: TRBD1
v_call: TRBV2
clone_size: -
j_call: TRBJ2-1

cdr3_aa: CASTLGGGGTAEAFF
cdr3_nt: TGTGCCAGTACCCTAGGGGGCGGGGGGACTGCTGAAGCTTTCTTT
d_call: TRBD1
v_call: TRBV19
clone_size: -
j_call: TRBJ1-1

cdr3_aa: CASSLGHLNTEAFF
cdr3_nt: TGTGCCAGCAGCTTGGGACATTTGAACACTGAAGCTTTCTTT
d_call: -
v_call: TRBV5-6
clone_size: -
j_call: TRBJ1-1

cdr3_aa: CSASERGPYNEQFF
cdr3_nt: TGCAGTGCTAGTGAGCGGGGGCCGTACAATGAGCAGTTCTTC
d_call: TRBD2
v_call: TRBV20-1
clone_size: -
j_call: TRBJ2-1